The rows below give T cell receptor beta chains drawn from one sample of a study of cytomegalovirus exposure and HLA in healthy donors. Produced via immunoSEQ multiplex PCR; TCRdb's table is partial and in-frame only. The sample yields hundreds of thousands of clones, roughly 87% seen once. The specimen sequenced was PBMCs. The receptors originated from a man aged 35 to 55 in good health and CMV-seropositive. The CDR3 runs from the conserved cysteine through the conserved F or W. D genes are given only for firm matches. Only some rows state a clone size, as once, few, many or a class for expanded clones.

>once|TRBV5-1|TRBJ1-3|NA
TGCGCCAGCAGCCGCGACAGGTCGGTTGGAAACACCATATATTTT
CASSRDRSVGNTIYF
>NA|TRBV27|TRBJ2-1|NA
TGTGCCAGCAGTTTGAGGGGGAGCTCCTACAATGAGCAGTTCTTC
CASSLRGSSYNEQFF
>once|TRBV15|TRBJ2-2|TRBD2
TGTGCCACCAGCAGTTCCCTAGCGGGACGGGGCACCGGGGAGCTGTTTTTT
CATSSSLAGRGTGELFF
>NA|TRBV10-1|TRBJ2-3|TRBD2
TGCGCCAGCAGTGAGGGAGCGGGAGCCACAGATACGCAGTATTTT
CASSEGAGATDTQYF
>NA|TRBV5-1|TRBJ2-3|NA
TGCGCCAGCAGCTTGGGAGCGGTGGGGGGAGATACGCAGTATTTT
CASSLGAVGGDTQYF
>NA|TRBV2|TRBJ2-3|TRBD2
TGTGCCAGCAGTCCCCTCGGCGGGAGGGGTTCCACAGATACGCAGTATTTT
CASSPLGGRGSTDTQYF
>NA|TRBV7-2|TRBJ2-1|TRBD2
TGTGCCAGCAGCTTAGAACTAGCGGGCTTCAATGAGCAGTTCTTC
CASSLELAGFNEQFF
>NA|TRBV19|TRBJ2-3|NA
TGTGCCAGTAGTATAGGGGCTATCCAAGATACGCAGTATTTT
CASSIGAIQDTQYF
>NA|TRBV6-1|TRBJ2-5|TRBD1
TGTGCCAGCAAAAGAACAGGGGGCTGGGAGACCCAGTACTTC
CASKRTGGWETQYF
>NA|TRBV9|TRBJ1-1|NA
TGTGCCAGCAGCGCCCATAGCGGGGCTGAAGCTTTCTTT
CASSAHSGAEAFF
>few|TRBV9|TRBJ2-1|NA
TGTGCCAGCAGCGGGGACTGGGGGGAGTCCTACAATGAGCAGTTCTTC
CASSGDWGESYNEQFF
>NA|TRBV30|TRBJ2-1|TRBD2
TGTGCCTGGGGACTAGCGGACAATGAGCAGTTCTTC
CAWGLADNEQFF
>NA|TRBV6-5|TRBJ2-1|NA
TGTGCCAGCACCCAGCCCGAGGGCAGGCAGTTCTTC
CASTQPEGRQFF
>NA|TRBV7-3|TRBJ2-2|NA
TGTGCCAGCAGCTTAAATAGCGCCCTAAACACCGGGGAGCTGTTTTTT
CASSLNSALNTGELFF
>once|TRBV6-5|TRBJ2-5|NA
TGTGCCAGCAGTTACGGATTATACGAGGGCCAAGAGACCCAGTACTTC
CASSYGLYEGQETQYF
>NA|TRBV14|TRBJ1-2|NA
TGTGCCAGCAGCCAAGCCAGGAACTATGGCTACACCTTC
CASSQARNYGYTF
>NA|TRBV30|TRBJ2-1|TRBD2
TGTGCCTGGATTCGGGGGGGCAGCTCCTACAATGAGCAGTTCTTC
CAWIRGGSSYNEQFF
>NA|TRBV9|TRBJ2-5|NA
TGTGCCAGCAGCTTCAGAAGCTCCCAGGGAGAGACCCAGTACTTC
CASSFRSSQGETQYF
>once|TRBV27|TRBJ2-7|TRBD2
TGTGCCAGCAGTCCCACCGGGACTAGCGGAACCTACGAGCAGTACTTC
CASSPTGTSGTYEQYF
>NA|TRBV6-1|TRBJ2-1|TRBD2
TGTGCCAGCAGGAGCACGCTAGCGGCCTACAATGAGCAGTTCTTC
CASRSTLAAYNEQFF
>NA|TRBV12-5|TRBJ2-7|TRBD2
TGTGCTAGTGCCCCGGGACTAGCAGACTACGAGCAGTACTTC
CASAPGLADYEQYF
>NA|TRBV4-1|TRBJ2-3|NA
TGCGCCAGCAGCCGACCTTCAGGTTCGACCACAGATACGCAGTATTTT
CASSRPSGSTTDTQYF
>once|TRBV29-1|TRBJ1-1|NA
TGCAGCGTTGAGGGGGGCACTGAAGCTTTCTTT
CSVEGGTEAFF
>NA|TRBV7-2|TRBJ1-1|TRBD1
TGTGCCAGCAGCTTATTCGGACAGGTGAACACTGAAGCTTTCTTT
CASSLFGQVNTEAFF
>NA|TRBV27|TRBJ1-1|NA
TGTGCCAGCAGAGTTCTCGGGTGGACTGAAGCTTTCTTT
CASRVLGWTEAFF
>once|TRBV11-2|TRBJ1-1|TRBD1
TGTGCCAGCAGCTCCCCCGGGACAGAGGACACTGAAGCTTTCTTT
CASSSPGTEDTEAFF
>NA|TRBV7-8|TRBJ2-2|TRBD2
TGTGCCAGCAAGACTAGCGGGGGAAACACCGGGGAGCTGTTTTTT
CASKTSGGNTGELFF
>NA|TRBV10-3|TRBJ1-1|TRBD1
TGTGCCATCATGGGTCCCTCAGGGACAGGAGGAGCTTTCTTT
CAIMGPSGTGGAFF
>NA|TRBV4-1|TRBJ2-3|NA
TGCGCCAGCAGCCAAGAAGGGGCTACAACAGATACGCAGTATTTT
CASSQEGATTDTQYF
>NA|TRBV29-1|TRBJ1-2|TRBD1
TGCAGCGTTGAACATAAGGGACAGGGAGAAGGCTACACCTTC
CSVEHKGQGEGYTF
>NA|TRBV19|TRBJ1-2|TRBD1
TGTGCCAGTAGTACCGACAGGGTCTTTTCGGGCTACACCTTC
CASSTDRVFSGYTF